A single count supports the clone carrying this T cell receptor beta chain. Its antigen is not known. The data derive from a study of persistence of HIV-infected CD4 T cells. The immunoSEQ assay was version 4, run in survey mode. The method was immunoSEQ multiplex PCR; TCRdb's version includes in-frame clones alone and lacks a portion of them. The data show about 16,000 clones, with less than 70% seen just once and 6.5% to 8.5% held by the top ten. Trimming took off 2 bases at V and 4 bases at J, with 8 bases between the two ends. Looked up from germline, CDR1 is KGHSH and CDR2 is LQKENI. The CDR3 consists of 14 residues. Cells were stimulated with CMV-infected fibroblast lysates at roughly 10 ug/mL. Responding CD4+ T cells were sorted by upregulation of both CD40 ligand and CD69.

V and J are TRBV18 and TRBJ1-4; D gene unclear. The receptor was derived from an adult woman with HIV who was CMV-seropositive. The sequencing here drew on CD4+ T cells sorted from PBMCs after approximately 20-hour stimulation, taken from a patient who received antiretroviral therapy. The CDR3, as DNA: TGTGCCAGCTCACCATCCGGGCGTAATGAAAAACTGTTTTTT. This translates into CASSPSGRNEKLFF.